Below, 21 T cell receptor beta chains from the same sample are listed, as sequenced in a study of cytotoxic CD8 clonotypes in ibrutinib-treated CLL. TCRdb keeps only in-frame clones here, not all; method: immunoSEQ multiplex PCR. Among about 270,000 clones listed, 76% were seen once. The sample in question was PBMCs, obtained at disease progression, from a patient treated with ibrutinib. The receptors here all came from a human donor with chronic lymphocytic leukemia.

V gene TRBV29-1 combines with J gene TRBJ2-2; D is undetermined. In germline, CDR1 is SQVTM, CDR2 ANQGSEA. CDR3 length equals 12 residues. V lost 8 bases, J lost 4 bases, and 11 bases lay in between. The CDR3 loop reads CSSALSTGELFF. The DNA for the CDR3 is TGCAGCTCGGCGTTGAGCACCGGGGAGCTGTTTTTT.

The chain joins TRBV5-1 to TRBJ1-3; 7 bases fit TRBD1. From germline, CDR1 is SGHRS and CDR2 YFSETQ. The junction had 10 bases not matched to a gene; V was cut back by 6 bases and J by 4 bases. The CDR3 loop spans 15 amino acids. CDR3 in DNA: TGCGCCAGCACCCCCACCGGGACAGACGGAAACACCATATATTTT. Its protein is CASTPTGTDGNTIYF.

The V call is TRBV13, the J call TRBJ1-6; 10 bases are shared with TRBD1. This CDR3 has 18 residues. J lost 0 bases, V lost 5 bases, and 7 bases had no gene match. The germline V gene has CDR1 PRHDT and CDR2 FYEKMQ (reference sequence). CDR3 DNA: TGTGCCAGCAGCATCCGGGACAGGGGAAACTCCTATAATTCACCCCTCCACTTT. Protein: CASSIRDRGNSYNSPLHF.

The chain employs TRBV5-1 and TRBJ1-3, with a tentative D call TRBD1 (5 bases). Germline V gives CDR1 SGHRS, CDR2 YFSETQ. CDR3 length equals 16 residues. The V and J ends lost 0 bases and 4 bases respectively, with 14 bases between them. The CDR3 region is CASSLGRLKGGNTIYF. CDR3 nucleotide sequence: TGCGCCAGCAGCTTGGGAAGACTGAAGGGGGGAAACACCATATATTTT.

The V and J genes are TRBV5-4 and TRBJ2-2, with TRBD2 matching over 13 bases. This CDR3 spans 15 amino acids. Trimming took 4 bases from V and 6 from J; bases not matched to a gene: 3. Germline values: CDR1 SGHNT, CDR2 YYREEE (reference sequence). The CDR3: CASSGLAGEAGELFF. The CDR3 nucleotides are TGTGCCAGCAGCGGACTAGCGGGGGAGGCCGGGGAGCTGTTTTTT.

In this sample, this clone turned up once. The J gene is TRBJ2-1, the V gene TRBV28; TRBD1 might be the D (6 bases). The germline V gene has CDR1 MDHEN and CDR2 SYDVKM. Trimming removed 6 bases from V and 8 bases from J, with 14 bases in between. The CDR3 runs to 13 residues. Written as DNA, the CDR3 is TGTGCCAGCAGCACACAGGGTGAGGATGAGCAGTTCTTC. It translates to CASSTQGEDEQFF.

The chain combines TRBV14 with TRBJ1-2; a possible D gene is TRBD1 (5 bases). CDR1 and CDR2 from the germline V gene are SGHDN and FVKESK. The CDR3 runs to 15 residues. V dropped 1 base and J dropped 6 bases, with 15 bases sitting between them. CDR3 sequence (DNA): TGTGCCAGCAGCCAAGCTGCAGGGATGATAAATGGCTACACCTTC. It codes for CASSQAAGMINGYTF.

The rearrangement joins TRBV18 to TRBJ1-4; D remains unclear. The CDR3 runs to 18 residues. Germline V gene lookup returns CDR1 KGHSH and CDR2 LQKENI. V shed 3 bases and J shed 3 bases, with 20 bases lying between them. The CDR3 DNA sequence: TGTGCCAGCTCACCCCCCCGGGTACTGCGGAGCTCTAATGAAAAACTGTTTTTT. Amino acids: CASSPPRVLRSSNEKLFF. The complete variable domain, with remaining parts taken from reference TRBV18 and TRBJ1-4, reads NAGVMQNPRHLVRRRGQEARLRCSPMKGHSHVYWYRQLPEEGLKFMVYLQKENIIDESGMPKERFSAEFPKEGPSILRIQQVVRGDSAAYFCASSPPRVLRSSNEKLFFGSGTQLSVL.

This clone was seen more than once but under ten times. The CDR3 protein is CASRTGGQPQHF. CDR3 nucleotide sequence: TGTGCCAGCCGGACAGGGGGTCAGCCCCAGCATTTT. J is TRBJ1-5 and V is TRBV25-1; TRBD1 matches 10 bases. V shed 8 bases, J shed 6 bases, and the junction held 1 base outside the gene matches. The germline CDR1 and CDR2 sequences are MGHDK and SYGVNS. The CDR3 has 12 residues.

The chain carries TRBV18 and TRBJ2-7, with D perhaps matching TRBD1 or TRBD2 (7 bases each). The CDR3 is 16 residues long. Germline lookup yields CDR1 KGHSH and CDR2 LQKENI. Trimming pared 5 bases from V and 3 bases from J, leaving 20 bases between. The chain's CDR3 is CASSIYTGEGVYEQYF. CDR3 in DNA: TGTGCCAGCTCAATTTACACAGGGGAGGGTGTCTACGAGCAGTACTTC.

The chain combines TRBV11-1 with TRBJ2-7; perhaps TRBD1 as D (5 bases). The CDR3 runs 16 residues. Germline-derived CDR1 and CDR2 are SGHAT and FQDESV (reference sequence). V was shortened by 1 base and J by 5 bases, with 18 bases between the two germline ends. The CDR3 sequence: CASSLGASGNTHEQYF. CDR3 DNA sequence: TGTGCCAGCAGCTTAGGAGCGTCAGGGAATACCCACGAGCAGTACTTC.

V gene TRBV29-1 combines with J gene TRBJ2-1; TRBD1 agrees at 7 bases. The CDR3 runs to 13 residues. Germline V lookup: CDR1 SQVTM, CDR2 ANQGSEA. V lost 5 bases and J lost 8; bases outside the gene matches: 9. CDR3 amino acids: CSVNPTGFDEQFF. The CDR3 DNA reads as TGCAGCGTTAACCCGACAGGGTTTGATGAGCAGTTCTTC.

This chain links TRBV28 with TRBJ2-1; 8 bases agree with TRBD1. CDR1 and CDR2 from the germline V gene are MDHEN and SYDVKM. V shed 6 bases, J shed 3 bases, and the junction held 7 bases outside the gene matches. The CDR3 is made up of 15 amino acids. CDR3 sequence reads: CASRYRGEIYNEQFF. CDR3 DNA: TGTGCCAGCAGGTACAGGGGGGAAATCTACAATGAGCAGTTCTTC.

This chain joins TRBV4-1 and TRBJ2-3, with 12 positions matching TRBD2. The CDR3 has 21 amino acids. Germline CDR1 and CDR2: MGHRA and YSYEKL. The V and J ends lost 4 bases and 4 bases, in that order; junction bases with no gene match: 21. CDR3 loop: CASSPRPQRSSGGASADTQYF. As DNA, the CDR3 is TGCGCCAGCAGCCCAAGGCCTCAGAGGTCTAGCGGGGGGGCCTCCGCAGATACGCAGTATTTT.

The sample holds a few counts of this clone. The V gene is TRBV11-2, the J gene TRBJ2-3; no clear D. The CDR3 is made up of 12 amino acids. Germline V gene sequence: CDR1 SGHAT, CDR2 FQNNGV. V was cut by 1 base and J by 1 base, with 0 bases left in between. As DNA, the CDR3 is TGTGCCAGCAGCTTAGGCACAGATACGCAGTATTTT. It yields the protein CASSLGTDTQYF.

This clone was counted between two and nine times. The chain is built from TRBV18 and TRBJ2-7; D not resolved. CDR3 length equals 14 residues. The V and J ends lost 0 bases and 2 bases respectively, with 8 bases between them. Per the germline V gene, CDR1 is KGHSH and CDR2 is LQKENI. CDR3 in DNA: TGTGCCAGCTCACCACCGGGCAGACCCTACGAGCAGTACTTC. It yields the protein CASSPPGRPYEQYF.

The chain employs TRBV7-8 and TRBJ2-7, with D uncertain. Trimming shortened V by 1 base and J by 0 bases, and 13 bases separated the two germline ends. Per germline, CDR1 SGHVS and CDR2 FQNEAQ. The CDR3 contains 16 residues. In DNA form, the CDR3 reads TGTGCCAGCAGCTTAGGGTTCCGGGTGAGCTCCTACGAGCAGTACTTC. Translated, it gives CASSLGFRVSSYEQYF.

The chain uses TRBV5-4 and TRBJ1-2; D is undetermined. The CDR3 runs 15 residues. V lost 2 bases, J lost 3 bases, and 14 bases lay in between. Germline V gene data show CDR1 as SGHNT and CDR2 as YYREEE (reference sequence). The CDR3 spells CASSFVGQRDYGYTF. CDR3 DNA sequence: TGTGCCAGCAGCTTCGTAGGGCAACGTGACTATGGCTACACCTTC.

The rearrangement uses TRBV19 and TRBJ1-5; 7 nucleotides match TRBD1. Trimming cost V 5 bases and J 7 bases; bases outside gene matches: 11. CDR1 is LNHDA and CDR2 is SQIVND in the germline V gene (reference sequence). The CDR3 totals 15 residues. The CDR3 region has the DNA TGTGCCAGTAGTCGCCAGACAGGGATAGGGCAGCCCCAGCATTTT. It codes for CASSRQTGIGQPQHF.

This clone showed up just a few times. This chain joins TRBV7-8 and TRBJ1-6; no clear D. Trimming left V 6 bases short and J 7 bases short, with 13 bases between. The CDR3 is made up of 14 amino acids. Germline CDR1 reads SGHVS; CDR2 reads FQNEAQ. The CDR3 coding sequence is TGTGCCAGCAGTATACTGGCAGAGAATTCACCCCTCCACTTT. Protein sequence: CASSILAENSPLHF.

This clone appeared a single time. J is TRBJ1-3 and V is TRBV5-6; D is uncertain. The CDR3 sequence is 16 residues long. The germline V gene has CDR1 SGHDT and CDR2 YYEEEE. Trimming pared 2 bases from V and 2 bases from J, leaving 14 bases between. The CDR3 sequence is CASSLGGGAAGNTIYF. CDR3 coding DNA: TGTGCCAGCAGCTTAGGAGGCGGTGCCGCTGGAAACACCATATATTTT.